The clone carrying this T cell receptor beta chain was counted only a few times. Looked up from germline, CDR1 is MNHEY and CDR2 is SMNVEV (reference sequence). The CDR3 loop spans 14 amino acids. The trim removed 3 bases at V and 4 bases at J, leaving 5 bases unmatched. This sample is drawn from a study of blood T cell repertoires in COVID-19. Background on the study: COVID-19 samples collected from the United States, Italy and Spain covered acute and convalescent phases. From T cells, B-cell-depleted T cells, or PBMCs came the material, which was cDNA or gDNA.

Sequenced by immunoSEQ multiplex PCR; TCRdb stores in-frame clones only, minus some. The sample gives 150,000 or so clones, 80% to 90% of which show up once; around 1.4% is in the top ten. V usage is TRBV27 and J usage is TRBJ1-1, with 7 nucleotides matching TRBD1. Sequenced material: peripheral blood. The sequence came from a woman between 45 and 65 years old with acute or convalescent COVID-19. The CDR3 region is CASSFDDRVTEAFF. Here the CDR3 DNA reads TGTGCCAGCAGTTTCGACGACAGGGTCACTGAAGCTTTCTTT.